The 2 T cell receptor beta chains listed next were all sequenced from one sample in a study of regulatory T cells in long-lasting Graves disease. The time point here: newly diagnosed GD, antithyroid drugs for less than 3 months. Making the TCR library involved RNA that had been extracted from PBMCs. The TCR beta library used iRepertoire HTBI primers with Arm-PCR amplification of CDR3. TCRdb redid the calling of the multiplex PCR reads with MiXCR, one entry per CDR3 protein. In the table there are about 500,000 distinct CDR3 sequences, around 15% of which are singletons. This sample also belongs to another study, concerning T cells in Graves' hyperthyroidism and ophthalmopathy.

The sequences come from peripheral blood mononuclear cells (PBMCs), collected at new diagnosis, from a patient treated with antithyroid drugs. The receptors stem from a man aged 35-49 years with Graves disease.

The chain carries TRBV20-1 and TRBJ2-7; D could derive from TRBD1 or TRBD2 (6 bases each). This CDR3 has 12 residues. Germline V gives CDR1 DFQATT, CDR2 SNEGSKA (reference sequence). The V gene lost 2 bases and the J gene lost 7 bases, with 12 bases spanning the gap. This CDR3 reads CSARRGTREQYF. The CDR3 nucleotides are TGCAGTGCTAGAAGGGGGACTCGGGAGCAGTACTTC.

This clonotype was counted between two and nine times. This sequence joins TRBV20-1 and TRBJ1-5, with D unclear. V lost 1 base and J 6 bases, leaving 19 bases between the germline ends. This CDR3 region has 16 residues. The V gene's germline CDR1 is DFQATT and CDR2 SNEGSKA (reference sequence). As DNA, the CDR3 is TGCAGTGCTAGAGCTGGTTGCTCTTGGATAGGTCAGCCCCAGCATTTT. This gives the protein CSARAGCSWIGQPQHF.